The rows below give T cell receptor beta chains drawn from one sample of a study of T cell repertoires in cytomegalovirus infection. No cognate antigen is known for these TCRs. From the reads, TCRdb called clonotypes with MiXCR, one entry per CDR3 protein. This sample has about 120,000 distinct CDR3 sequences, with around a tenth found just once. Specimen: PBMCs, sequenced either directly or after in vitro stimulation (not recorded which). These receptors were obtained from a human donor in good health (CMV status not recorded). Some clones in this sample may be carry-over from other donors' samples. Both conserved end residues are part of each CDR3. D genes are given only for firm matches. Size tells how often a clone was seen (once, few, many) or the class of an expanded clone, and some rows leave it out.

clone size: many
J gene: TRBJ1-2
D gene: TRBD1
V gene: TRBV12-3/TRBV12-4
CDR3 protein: CASSIDRGYGYTF
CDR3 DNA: TGTGCCAGCAGTATTGACAGGGGATATGGCTACACCTTC

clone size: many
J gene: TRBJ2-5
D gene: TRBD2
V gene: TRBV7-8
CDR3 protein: CASSYRTSGIETQYF
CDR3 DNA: TGTGCCAGCAGCTACCGGACTAGCGGGATAGAGACCCAGTACTTC

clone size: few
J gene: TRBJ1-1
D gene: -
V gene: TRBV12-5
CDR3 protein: CASGATGSEAFF
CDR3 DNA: TGTGCTAGTGGGGCCACGGGGTCTGAAGCTTTCTTT

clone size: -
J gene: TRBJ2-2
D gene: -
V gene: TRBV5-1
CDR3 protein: CASSFQDLPGELFF
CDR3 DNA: TGCGCCAGCAGCTTCCAGGACCTCCCCGGGGAGCTGTTTTTT

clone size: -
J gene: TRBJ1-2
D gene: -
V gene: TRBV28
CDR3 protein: CASSFPGESGYTF
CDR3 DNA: TGTGCCAGCAGTTTCCCCGGGGAGAGTGGCTACACCTTC

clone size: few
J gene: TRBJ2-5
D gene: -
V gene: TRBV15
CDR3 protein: CATSSLGGAETQYF
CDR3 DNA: TGTGCCACCAGCTCACTAGGGGGAGCTGAGACCCAGTACTTC

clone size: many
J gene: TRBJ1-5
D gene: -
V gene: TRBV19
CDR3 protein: CASSIEVYQPQHF
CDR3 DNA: TGTGCCAGTAGTATAGAGGTTTATCAGCCCCAGCATTTT

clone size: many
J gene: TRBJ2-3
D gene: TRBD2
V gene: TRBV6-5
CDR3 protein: CASSYFSPQSSGRGDTQYF
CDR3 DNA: TGTGCCAGCAGTTACTTCTCTCCTCAAAGTAGCGGGAGGGGGGATACGCAGTATTTT

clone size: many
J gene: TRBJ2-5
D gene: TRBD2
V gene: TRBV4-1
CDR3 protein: CASSQESSGRKTQYF
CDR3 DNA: TGCGCCAGCAGCCAAGAATCTAGCGGGAGAAAGACCCAGTACTTC

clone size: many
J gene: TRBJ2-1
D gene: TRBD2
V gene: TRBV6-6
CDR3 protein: CASSLGLAGVVEQFF
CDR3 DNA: TGTGCCAGCAGTTTGGGGCTAGCGGGAGTTGTTGAGCAGTTCTTC

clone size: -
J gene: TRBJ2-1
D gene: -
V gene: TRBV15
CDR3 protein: CATSGGTYNEQFF
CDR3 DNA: TGTGCCACCAGTGGCGGCACCTACAATGAGCAGTTCTTC

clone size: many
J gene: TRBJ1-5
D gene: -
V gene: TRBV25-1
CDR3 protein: CASSESGNQPQHF
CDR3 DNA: TGTGCCAGCAGTGAATCAGGGAATCAGCCCCAGCATTTT

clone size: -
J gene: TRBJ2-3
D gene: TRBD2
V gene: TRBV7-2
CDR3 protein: CASSISSGVMSDSTQYF
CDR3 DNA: TGTGCCAGCAGCATTTCTAGCGGTGTGATGTCTGACAGTACGCAGTATTTT

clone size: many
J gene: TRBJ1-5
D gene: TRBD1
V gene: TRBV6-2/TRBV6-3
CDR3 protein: CASSPNRGVLPDQPQHF
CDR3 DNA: TGTGCCAGCAGTCCTAACAGGGGGGTACTCCCAGATCAGCCCCAGCATTTT

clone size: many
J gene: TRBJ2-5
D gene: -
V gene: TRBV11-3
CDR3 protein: CASSLDLRTKETQYF
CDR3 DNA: TGTGCCAGCAGCTTAGATCTTCGGACTAAAGAGACCCAGTACTTC

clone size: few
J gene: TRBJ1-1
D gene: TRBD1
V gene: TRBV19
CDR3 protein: CASSPSGQGSTTEAFF
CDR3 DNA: TGTGCCAGTAGTCCCTCCGGACAGGGTAGTACCACTGAAGCTTTCTTT

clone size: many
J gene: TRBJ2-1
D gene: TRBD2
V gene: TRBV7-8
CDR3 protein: CASSYGTTARIFEQFF
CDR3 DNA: TGTGCCAGCAGCTACGGGACTACGGCACGGATTTTCGAGCAGTTCTTC

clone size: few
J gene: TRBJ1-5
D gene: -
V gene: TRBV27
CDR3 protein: CASSFSTDSNQPQHF
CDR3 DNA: TGTGCCAGCAGTTTCTCCACAGATAGCAATCAGCCCCAGCATTTT

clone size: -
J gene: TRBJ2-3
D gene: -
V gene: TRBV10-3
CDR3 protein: CAISGVGTDTQYF
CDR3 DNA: TGTGCCATCAGTGGGGTGGGCACAGATACGCAGTATTTT

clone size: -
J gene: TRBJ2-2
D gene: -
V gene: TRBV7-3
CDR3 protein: CASSSGLGNTGELFF
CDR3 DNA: TGTGCCAGCAGCTCGGGACTGGGGAACACCGGGGAGCTGTTTTTT

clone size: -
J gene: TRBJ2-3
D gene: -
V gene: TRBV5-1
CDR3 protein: CASSSPLATSTDTQYF
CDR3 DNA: TGCGCCAGCAGCTCGCCCCTAGCGACTAGCACAGATACGCAGTATTTT

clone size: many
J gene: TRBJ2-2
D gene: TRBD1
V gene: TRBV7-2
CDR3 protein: CASSPGQGQTGELFF
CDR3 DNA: TGTGCCAGCAGCCCGGGACAGGGTCAAACCGGGGAGCTGTTTTTT

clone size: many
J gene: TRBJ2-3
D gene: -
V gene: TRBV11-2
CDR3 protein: CASSFGRQTTDTQYF
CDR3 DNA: TGTGCCAGCAGCTTCGGGAGACAGACCACAGATACGCAGTATTTT

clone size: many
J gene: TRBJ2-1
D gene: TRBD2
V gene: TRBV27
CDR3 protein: CASSSGTSGYNEQFF
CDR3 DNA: TGTGCCAGCAGCTCGGGGACTAGCGGCTACAATGAGCAGTTCTTC

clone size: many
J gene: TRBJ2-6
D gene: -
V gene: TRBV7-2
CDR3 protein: CASSLGVSGANVLTF
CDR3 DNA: TGTGCCAGCAGCTTAGGGGTCTCTGGGGCCAACGTCCTGACTTTC

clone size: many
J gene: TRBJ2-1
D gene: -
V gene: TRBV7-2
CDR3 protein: CASSLSFSSYNEQFF
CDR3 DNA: TGTGCCAGCAGCTTATCGTTTAGCTCCTACAATGAGCAGTTCTTC

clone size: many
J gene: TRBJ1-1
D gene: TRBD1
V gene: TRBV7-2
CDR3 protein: CASSSRPGQGAEAFF
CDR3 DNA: TGTGCCAGCAGCTCACGACCGGGACAGGGGGCTGAAGCTTTCTTT

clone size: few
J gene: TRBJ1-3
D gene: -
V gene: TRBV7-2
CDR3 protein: CASSLGGGRDGNTIYF
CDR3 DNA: TGTGCCAGCAGCTTAGGCGGCGGTAGAGATGGAAACACCATATATTTT

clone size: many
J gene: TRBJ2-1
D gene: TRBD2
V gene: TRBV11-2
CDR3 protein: CASSHPGLASYNEQFF
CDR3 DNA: TGTGCCAGCAGCCACCCGGGACTAGCAAGCTACAATGAGCAGTTCTTC

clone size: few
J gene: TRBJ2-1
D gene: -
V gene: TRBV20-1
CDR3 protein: CSGQQGGTMNEQFF
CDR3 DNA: TGCAGTGGACAACAGGGAGGAACGATGAATGAGCAGTTCTTC

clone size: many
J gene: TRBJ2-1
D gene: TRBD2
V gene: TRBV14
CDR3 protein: CASSLAGVISEQFF
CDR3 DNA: TGTGCCAGCAGCCTAGCGGGAGTCATTAGTGAGCAGTTCTTC

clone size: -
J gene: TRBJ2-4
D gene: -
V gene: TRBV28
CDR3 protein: CASSFGSRRVSDIQYF
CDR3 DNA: TGTGCCAGCAGTTTCGGGTCGCGACGGGTTTCGGACATTCAGTACTTC